Sequencing of this TCR beta chain was carried out in a study of T cells expressing NK-cell markers. Across the whole study: With respect to HCMV, seven of the eight sequenced donors were seropositive, and one was seronegative. Study-wide results and limits: NKG2C+ dominant clonotype frequencies in about six donors were roughly 1.0-7.5% of CD8+ T cells.

This CDR3 region has 15 residues. The germline CDR1 and CDR2 sequences are SGDLS and YYNGEE. As to this clonotype: Its antigen remains unidentified.

TCRdb reworked the 5' RACE reads into one entry per CDR3 protein, no DNA. This table holds roughly 420,000 distinct CDR3 sequences. Specimen: blood T cells: a sorted CD56 or NKG2C T cell subset, CD4+ or CD8+ T cells, or bulk PBMC T cells (not recorded which). The receptor was derived from a woman aged 18-69 years in good health. The chain employs TRBV9 and TRBJ1-1; with no DNA, the TCRdb D assignment of TRBD1 cannot be verified. This CDR3 is CASSVGTGIDTEAFF.